The rows below give T cell receptor beta chains drawn from one sample of a study of T cells in Graves' hyperthyroidism and ophthalmopathy. TCRdb reprocessed the multiplex PCR reads via MiXCR and lists one record per CDR3 protein. The sample contains roughly 240,000 distinct CDR3 sequences, around 25% of which appear only once. Sequencing used blood. The source is a woman in her forties with Graves' ophthalmopathy. CDR3s include the opening cysteine and the closing phenylalanine or tryptophan. A D gene is named only where the DNA matches it firmly. Where a row states a size, it is once, few, many or the class of an expanded clone; other rows omit it.

J gene | clone size | V gene | D gene | CDR3 protein | CDR3 DNA
TRBJ1-5 | - | TRBV2 | - | CASHLLSNQPQHF | TGTGCCAGCCACTTGTTGAGCAATCAGCCCCAGCATTTT
TRBJ2-7 | many | TRBV3-1 | TRBD1 | CASSQKGQGHEQYF | TGTGCCAGCAGCCAAAAGGGACAGGGGCACGAGCAGTACTTC
TRBJ1-6 | many | TRBV28 | - | CASTLHSSYNSPLHF | TGTGCCAGCACCCTTCATAGCTCCTATAATTCACCCCTCCACTTT
TRBJ2-7 | - | TRBV15 | TRBD1 | CATSTRTGTGLYEQYF | TGTGCCACCAGCACGCGAACCGGGACAGGGCTTTACGAGCAGTACTTC
TRBJ2-7 | many | TRBV20-1 | TRBD2 | CSASYGSGAYEQYF | TGCAGTGCTAGTTACGGGAGCGGGGCCTACGAGCAGTACTTC
TRBJ1-2 | - | TRBV27 | - | CASSPRIGTNYGYIF | TGTGCCAGCAGCCCCCGGATAGGGACTAACTATGGCTACATCTTC
TRBJ2-2 | many | TRBV27 | TRBD2 | CASSLRPAGGVRTGELFF | TGTGCCAGCAGTTTACGGCCAGCGGGAGGGGTGAGGACCGGGGAGCTGTTTTTT
TRBJ2-7 | few | TRBV24-1 | - | CATSDSGDKNFYEQYF | TGTGCCACCAGTGATTCAGGGGACAAGAACTTCTACGAGCAGTACTTC
TRBJ2-5 | many | TRBV12-3/TRBV12-4 | TRBD2 | CASRFFGSGRASGETQYF | TGTGCCAGCAGGTTTTTTGGGAGCGGGAGGGCGTCGGGAGAGACCCAGTACTTC
TRBJ2-5 | many | TRBV28 | - | CASSPGGPQETQYF | TGTGCCAGCAGCCCGGGGGGCCCTCAAGAGACCCAGTACTTC
TRBJ1-1 | many | TRBV29-1 | - | CSVGVSNTEAFF | TGCAGCGTTGGGGTTTCGAACACTGAAGCTTTCTTT
TRBJ2-7 | - | TRBV6-1 | - | CASIGGRGSYEQYF | TGTGCCAGCATCGGGGGTAGGGGCTCCTACGAGCAGTACTTC
TRBJ1-1 | many | TRBV30 | - | CAWSGHPNTEAFF | TGTGCCTGGAGCGGGCACCCGAACACTGAAGCTTTCTTT
TRBJ1-1 | many | TRBV20-1 | - | CSARVEGAYTEAFF | TGCAGTGCTAGAGTAGAAGGGGCCTACACTGAAGCTTTCTTT
TRBJ2-3 | many | TRBV6-5 | - | CASSYEGYYTDTQYF | TGTGCCAGCAGTTACGAGGGGTATTACACAGATACGCAGTATTTT
TRBJ1-2 | - | TRBV19 | - | CASSIDGQRGYTF | TGTGCCAGTAGTATAGATGGCCAGCGTGGCTACACCTTC
TRBJ2-7 | - | TRBV15 | - | CATRRGVGEQYF | TGTGCCACCCGCAGAGGAGTAGGCGAGCAGTACTTC
TRBJ2-7 | - | TRBV20-1 | TRBD2 | CSARDPASGKDEQYF | TGCAGTGCTAGAGACCCCGCCAGCGGGAAGGACGAGCAGTACTTC
TRBJ1-3 | - | TRBV3-1 | - | CASSQVVGSGNTIYF | TGTGCCAGCAGCCAAGTGGTCGGCTCTGGAAACACCATATATTTT
TRBJ2-7 | many | TRBV28 | TRBD1 | CASRPPGQGREQYF | TGTGCCAGCAGACCTCCGGGACAGGGGCGGGAGCAGTACTTC